Sequencing of this T cell receptor beta chain was carried out in a study of cytomegalovirus exposure and HLA in healthy donors. PCR used 60 Vbeta primers and 13 Jbeta primers. The assay was immunoSEQ multiplex PCR, and TCRdb's table has in-frame clones only and misses some. The table records over 45,000 clones, approximately 78% of them present only once. This clonotype was sampled from a female donor in good health and CMV-seronegative. Sample: PBMCs.

The chain's CDR3 is CASSRGQVGEPLHF. The DNA for the CDR3 is TGTGCCAGCAGCCGAGGACAGGTTGGAGAACCCCTCCACTTT. The chain couples TRBV7-9 to TRBJ1-6; TRBD1 matches 7 bases. Losses at the gene ends were 5 bases for V and 12 bases for J; bases not matched to a gene: 10. Germline V gives CDR1 SEHNR, CDR2 FQNEAQ (reference sequence). The CDR3 contains 14 residues.